The TCR beta chain described here comes from a study of control samples from healthy donors and cancer patients. The data were produced by immunoSEQ multiplex PCR, yet TCRdb's version contains in-frame clones alone and is incomplete. The profile shows about 140,000 clones, 80% to 95% of them singletons. Germline assignment: CDR1 LNHDA and CDR2 SQIVND (reference sequence). The V end was cut by 5 bases, the J end by 9 bases, with 17 bases between. The CDR3 has 14 residues. The clonotype comes from a man aged 25-45 years in good health. Sequencing was performed on blood. The chain joins TRBV19 to TRBJ1-5, with D perhaps matching TRBD1 (5 bases). CDR3 loop: CASSLRDRAGPQHF. For the CDR3, the DNA is TGTGCCAGTAGTCTTAGGGACCGCGCAGGGCCCCAGCATTTT.